These 32 T cell receptor beta chains originate from one sample sequenced in a study of shared clonotypes between healthy human individuals. The data were produced by immunoSEQ multiplex PCR, yet TCRdb's version contains in-frame clones alone and is incomplete. This table has over 1.4 million clones, roughly 96% appearing once. The sequenced material came from naive CD4+ T cells sorted from blood. Subset meaning: CD45RA+ positively selected. The receptors were gathered from a man aged 25 to 45 in good health.

The DNA for the CDR3 is TGCGCCAGCAGATTGACAGGGGACACTGAAGCTTTCTTT. Translating gives CASRLTGDTEAFF. The genes are TRBV5-1 and TRBJ1-1, with 8 bases fitting TRBD1. CDR3 length: 13 amino acids. J lost 3 bases, V lost 5 bases, and 3 bases had no gene match. Germline CDR1 and CDR2: SGHRS and YFSETQ.

As regards this clone: The sample has other DNA sequences that encode this CDR3 too. The V gene is TRBV5-4, the J gene TRBJ2-2; D remains ambiguous. V shed 1 base and J shed 4 bases, with 2 bases lying between them. This CDR3 is 12 amino acids long. Germline V CDR1 and CDR2: SGHNT, YYREEE (reference sequence). CDR3 amino acids: CASSLFTGELFF. CDR3 in DNA: TGTGCCAGCAGCTTGTTCACCGGGGAGCTGTTTTTT.

This rearrangement joins TRBV15 to TRBJ1-2, with D possibly being TRBD1 (5 bases). V was clipped by 0 bases and J by 7 bases, with 12 bases between them. Germline V gene lookup returns CDR1 LNHNV and CDR2 YYDKDF (reference sequence). The CDR3 is 14 amino acids. CDR3 nucleotide sequence: TGTGCCACCAGCAGAGATCGAGGGACTGTTGGCTACACCTTC. Its translation is CATSRDRGTVGYTF.

The rearrangement joins TRBV30 to TRBJ2-3, with D tentatively TRBD1 (6 bases). Trimming took off 0 bases at V and 9 bases at J, with 22 bases between the two ends. There are 16 residues in the CDR3. The germline V gene encodes CDR1 GTSNPN and CDR2 SVGIG (reference sequence). CDR3 nucleotide sequence: TGTGCCTGGAGTGTATCAGGACAGCCCCTGCAAGTCACGCAGTATTTT. It codes for CAWSVSGQPLQVTQYF.

This chain's CDR3 is CASSLHGQGANEQFF. CDR3 nucleotide sequence: TGTGCCAGCAGCTTACATGGACAGGGGGCTAATGAGCAGTTCTTC. The chain has TRBV9 and TRBJ2-1; TRBD1 agrees at 11 bases. The CDR3 sequence is 15 residues long. Per germline, CDR1 SGDLS and CDR2 YYNGEE. The V and J ends lost 4 bases and 7 bases, in that order; junction bases with no gene match: 7.

The chain combines TRBV2 with TRBJ1-5; D is ambiguous. The CDR3 extends over 13 amino acids. Germline V gives CDR1 SNHLY, CDR2 FYNNEI. V was clipped by 4 bases and J by 5 bases, with 9 bases between them. CDR3 sequence reads: CASSGTFYQPQHF. CDR3 sequence (DNA): TGTGCCAGCAGTGGGACCTTTTATCAGCCCCAGCATTTT.

A few counts support this clone. DNA of the CDR3: TGTGCCAGCAGCTTTTTCGACAGGGACTATGGCTACACCTTC. Residues: CASSFFDRDYGYTF. The chain employs TRBV5-4 and TRBJ1-2, with 7 bases fitting TRBD1. Trimming took 2 bases from V and 3 from J; bases not matched to a gene: 4. Germline values: CDR1 SGHNT, CDR2 YYREEE (reference sequence). The CDR3 is 14 residues long.

This chain links TRBV18 with TRBJ2-2; no clear D gene. CDR1 and CDR2 from the germline V gene are KGHSH and LQKENI. Trimming removed 4 bases at V and 1 base at J, with 13 bases between. This CDR3 region has 16 residues. CDR3 loop: CASSLLGILNTGELFF. In nucleotides, the CDR3 is TGTGCCAGCTCACTGCTAGGTATACTGAACACCGGGGAGCTGTTTTTT.

J is TRBJ2-5 and V is TRBV5-1; D remains ambiguous. The CDR3 covers 14 residues. Trimming removed 0 bases at V and 7 bases at J, with 13 bases between. CDR1 is SGHRS and CDR2 is YFSETQ in the germline V gene. The CDR3 region has the DNA TGCGCCAGCAGCTTGGGGTCAGAAGGGATGACCCAGTACTTC. This translates into CASSLGSEGMTQYF.

The chain couples TRBV28 to TRBJ2-7; D is uncertain. CDR1 is MDHEN and CDR2 is SYDVKM in the germline V gene. The CDR3 contains 15 residues. Trimming took 6 bases from V and 0 from J, leaving 15 bases between them. The CDR3 reads CASRVGHLGSYEQYF. The CDR3 nucleotides are TGTGCCAGCAGAGTCGGCCACCTAGGCTCCTACGAGCAGTACTTC.

CDR3 in amino acids: CASSYRKQETQYF. The CDR3, as DNA: TGTGCCAGCAGTTACAGGAAACAAGAGACCCAGTACTTC. The chain links TRBV6-5 to TRBJ2-5, with D unclear. The V end was cut by 2 bases, the J end by 2 bases, with 6 bases between. Germline V gene data show CDR1 as MNHEY and CDR2 as SVGAGI. The CDR3 contains 13 residues.

As concerns this clone: At one boundary the junction diverges from the germline segment, which might be a read error. The rearrangement joins TRBV7-6 to TRBJ2-3; TRBD2 aligns across 9 bases. In germline, CDR1 is SGHVS, CDR2 FNYEAQ. This CDR3 comprises 15 residues. CDR3 in amino acids: CASSLGGRAPDTQYF. DNA for the CDR3: TGTGCCAGCAGTTTAGGCGGGAGGGCCCCAGATACGCAGTATTTT.

This clone has just one count. The chain links TRBV30 to TRBJ2-7; possibly TRBD1 for D (6 bases). V lost 1 base and J 6 bases, leaving 19 bases between the germline ends. Germline lookup yields CDR1 GTSNPN and CDR2 SVGIG (reference sequence). The CDR3 sequence is 15 residues long. This CDR3 is CAWSGYDRNLAEQYF. CDR3 sequence (DNA): TGTGCCTGGAGTGGATACGACAGGAACCTAGCCGAGCAGTACTTC.

V is TRBV18 and J is TRBJ1-5; D might be TRBD1 (6 bases). Between the trimmed V and J ends, which lost 3 bases and 7 bases, there was a span of 16 bases. This CDR3 has 15 residues. CDR1 and CDR2 from the germline V gene are KGHSH and LQKENI. Here the CDR3 DNA reads TGTGCCAGCTCACCTCAATCAGGGGTCCCACAGCCCCAGCATTTT. Encoded protein: CASSPQSGVPQPQHF.

The V and J genes are TRBV5-5 and TRBJ2-2; D is uncertain. CDR3 length: 15 residues. V was clipped by 0 bases and J by 4 bases, with 10 bases between them. Germline CDR1 SGHKS, CDR2 YYEKEE (reference sequence). The CDR3 here is CASSLASEATGELFF. The CDR3 DNA sequence: TGTGCCAGCAGCTTGGCCAGTGAGGCCACCGGGGAGCTGTTTTTT.

The chain uses TRBV9 and TRBJ2-2; TRBD2 agrees at 9 bases. The V and J ends lost 4 bases and 5 bases, in that order; junction bases with no gene match: 9. This CDR3 region has 16 residues. Germline loops: CDR1 SGDLS, CDR2 YYNGEE. DNA of the CDR3: TGTGCCAGCAGCCTAGTGAGCGGGAGGAATACCGGGGAGCTGTTTTTT. Amino acids: CASSLVSGRNTGELFF.

This chain links TRBV29-1 with TRBJ2-3; D not certain. Germline-derived CDR1 and CDR2 are SQVTM and ANQGSEA. Trimming stripped 4 bases from V and 0 bases from J, with 11 bases between. The CDR3 spans 14 residues. The CDR3, as DNA: TGCAGCGTTGGACCGATAACTAGCACAGATACGCAGTATTTT. Encoded protein: CSVGPITSTDTQYF.

V is TRBV5-1 and J is TRBJ1-3, with a possible D match to TRBD1 (5 bases). CDR1 is SGHRS and CDR2 is YFSETQ in the germline V gene. With 3 bases removed from V and 0 bases from J, the gap between germline ends came to 16 bases. The CDR3 spans 17 residues. In nucleotides, the CDR3 is TGCGCCAGCAGCTCCCTTGTTCAGGGCCACTCTGGAAACACCATATATTTT. Translated, it gives CASSSLVQGHSGNTIYF.

The chain employs TRBV23-1 and TRBJ2-5; 8 nucleotides line up with TRBD2. TRBV23-1 is placed among ORFs of uncertain function. The CDR3 extends over 16 amino acids. Trimming at V came to 2 bases and at J to 2 bases, leaving 7 bases not matched to a gene. CDR3 sequence (DNA): TGCGCCAGCAGTCAACCCCTAGCGGGCCGACAAGAGACCCAGTACTTC. Translating gives CASSQPLAGRQETQYF.

The rearrangement links TRBV9 to TRBJ1-5; D perhaps matches TRBD1 (5 bases). Per germline, CDR1 SGDLS and CDR2 YYNGEE. The CDR3 is made up of 17 amino acids. V was trimmed by 4 bases and J by 0 bases, leaving 17 bases between them. CDR3 in amino acids: CASSFGRDGDSNQPQHF. Here the CDR3 DNA reads TGTGCCAGCAGCTTCGGACGGGACGGAGATAGCAATCAGCCCCAGCATTTT.

On this clone itself: In the same sample, other DNA sequences code for this CDR3. V and J are TRBV7-2 and TRBJ1-1; D is undetermined. This CDR3 region has 12 residues. CDR1 and CDR2 from the germline V gene are SGHTA and FQGNSA. Between the trimmed V and J ends, which lost 3 bases and 2 bases, there was a span of 4 bases. CDR3 sequence reads: CASSLINTEAFF. Here the CDR3 DNA reads TGTGCCAGCAGCTTGATAAACACTGAAGCTTTCTTT.

The rearrangement links TRBV7-9 to TRBJ2-2, with 8 bases fitting TRBD1. The length of the CDR3 is 17 residues. V shed 6 bases, J shed 0 bases, and the junction held 9 bases outside the gene matches. CDR1 is SEHNR, CDR2 FQNEAQ, per germline (reference sequence). CDR3 loop: CASRAQTGQANTGELFF. CDR3 DNA: TGTGCCAGCAGAGCTCAAACGGGACAGGCGAACACCGGGGAGCTGTTTTTT.

This chain uses TRBV6-5 with TRBJ1-3; 7 bases map to TRBD1. Germline CDR1 is MNHEY and CDR2 is SVGAGI. The V and J ends lost 0 bases and 8 bases, in that order; junction bases with no gene match: 4. The CDR3 sequence is 14 residues long. Written as DNA, the CDR3 is TGTGCCAGCAGTTACTCCGGGACAGACTACACCATATATTTT. It yields the protein CASSYSGTDYTIYF.

The chain carries TRBV7-2 and TRBJ2-1, with 7 bases matching TRBD2. The CDR3 length is 15 residues. The junction had 11 bases not matched to a gene; V was cut back by 6 bases and J by 6 bases. CDR1 is SGHTA and CDR2 is FQGNSA in the germline V gene. In DNA form, the CDR3 reads TGTGCCAGCAGGTCAGGCGGGAGTAGGTTCAATGAGCAGTTCTTC. Protein: CASRSGGSRFNEQFF.

The CDR3 sequence is CASSLQGAGSGNTIYF. In DNA, the CDR3 is TGCGCCAGCAGCCTTCAGGGGGCTGGTTCTGGAAACACCATATATTTT. This sequence joins TRBV5-1 and TRBJ1-3; 8 nucleotides agree with TRBD1. The CDR3 contains 16 residues. The germline V gene has CDR1 SGHRS and CDR2 YFSETQ. Trimming cost V 4 bases and J 1 base; bases outside gene matches: 7.

The V and J genes are TRBV7-2 and TRBJ2-1; D tentatively reads TRBD1 or TRBD2 (5 bases each). The length of the CDR3 is 12 residues. V shed 1 base and J shed 11 bases, with 9 bases lying between them. The germline V gene has CDR1 SGHTA and CDR2 FQGNSA. The CDR3 region has the DNA TGTGCCAGCAGCTTAGGAGGGGCAAAGCAGTTCTTC. Residues: CASSLGGAKQFF.

This clone appeared a single time. The chain recombines TRBV10-2 with TRBJ2-1; perhaps TRBD2 as D (5 bases). From germline, CDR1 is WSHSY and CDR2 SAAADI. V gave up 0 bases and J gave up 6 bases, with 6 bases separating them. The CDR3 loop spans 13 amino acids. Here the CDR3 reads CASSESRVNEQFF. DNA for the CDR3: TGCGCCAGCAGTGAGTCGAGGGTCAATGAGCAGTTCTTC.

The chain combines TRBV27 with TRBJ1-2, with no clear D. Trimming cost V 0 bases and J 2 bases, with 10 bases left between them. Germline lookup yields CDR1 MNHEY and CDR2 SMNVEV (reference sequence). There are 15 residues in the CDR3. CDR3 protein: CASSLSPTRNYGYTF. The CDR3 DNA reads TGTGCCAGCAGTTTATCCCCGACCAGGAACTATGGCTACACCTTC.

The CDR3 DNA reads as TGTGCCAGCAGCCAACGCCCAGGGTCCTACGAGCAGTACTTC. It is translated as CASSQRPGSYEQYF. This chain uses TRBV14 with TRBJ2-7; a possible D gene is TRBD1 (5 bases). Germline V CDR1 and CDR2: SGHDN, FVKESK. With 2 bases removed from V and 1 base from J, the gap between germline ends came to 9 bases. The CDR3 totals 14 residues.

V is TRBV11-2 and J is TRBJ2-7, with 7 bases aligning to TRBD1. The CDR3 totals 15 residues. Trimming removed 5 bases from V and 0 bases from J; junction bases left unmatched: 7. CDR1 and CDR2 (germline): SGHAT, FQNNGV. CDR3 DNA sequence: TGTGCCAGCAGCACTCTGGGACAGAGCTCCTACGAGCAGTACTTC. This codes for CASSTLGQSSYEQYF. Based on the CDR3 plus reference TRBV11-2 and TRBJ2-7, the full variable domain is EAGVAQSPRYKIIEKRQSVAFWCNPISGHATLYWYQQILGQGPKLLIQFQNNGVVDDSQLPKDRFSAERLKGVDSTLKIQPAKLEDSAVYLCASSTLGQSSYEQYFGPGTRLTVT.

This chain joins TRBV11-2 and TRBJ2-1, with 9 nucleotides matching TRBD2. V dropped 1 base and J dropped 3; count of bases not matched to a gene: 7. Looked up from germline, CDR1 is SGHAT and CDR2 is FQNNGV. This CDR3 comprises 17 residues. The CDR3 DNA reads TGTGCCAGCAGCTTAGTGGGGGGGACTAGCTTCTACAATGAGCAGTTCTTC. Its protein product is CASSLVGGTSFYNEQFF.

This sequence joins TRBV5-1 and TRBJ2-2, with D unresolved. This CDR3 contains 13 residues. Germline V gene sequence: CDR1 SGHRS, CDR2 YFSETQ. Trimming shortened V by 5 bases and J by 6 bases, and 11 bases separated the two germline ends. The CDR3 DNA sequence: TGCGCCAGCAGTCCCAGCCGAGCCGGGGAGCTGTTTTTT. The encoded protein is CASSPSRAGELFF. Full variable domain (rest looked up from reference TRBV5-1 and TRBJ2-2): KAGVTQTPRYLIKTRGQQVTLSCSPISGHRSVSWYQQTPGQGLQFLFEYFSETQRNKGNFPGRFSGRQFSNSRSEMNVSTLELGDSALYLCASSPSRAGELFFGEGSRLTVL.